This T cell receptor beta chain is from a study of blood T cell repertoires in COVID-19. Study background: COVID-19 samples collected from the United States, Italy and Spain covered acute and convalescent phases.

The table lists this clone with many counts. V lost 0 bases, J lost 4 bases, and 8 bases lay in between. In germline, CDR1 is SGDLS, CDR2 YYNGEE. The CDR3 is 14 amino acids. The protocol was immunoSEQ multiplex PCR, while the TCRdb copy is restricted to in-frame clones and leaves out a portion. The sample holds roughly 120,000 clones, about 85% seen once. The chain has TRBV9 and TRBJ1-5; a possible D gene is TRBD1 (5 bases). The clonotype comes from a human donor in a cohort sampled during active COVID-19. Sequencing used peripheral blood. CDR3 DNA sequence: TGTGCCAGCAGCGTAGAAGACAGAAATCAGCCCCAGCATTTT. This gives the protein CASSVEDRNQPQHF.